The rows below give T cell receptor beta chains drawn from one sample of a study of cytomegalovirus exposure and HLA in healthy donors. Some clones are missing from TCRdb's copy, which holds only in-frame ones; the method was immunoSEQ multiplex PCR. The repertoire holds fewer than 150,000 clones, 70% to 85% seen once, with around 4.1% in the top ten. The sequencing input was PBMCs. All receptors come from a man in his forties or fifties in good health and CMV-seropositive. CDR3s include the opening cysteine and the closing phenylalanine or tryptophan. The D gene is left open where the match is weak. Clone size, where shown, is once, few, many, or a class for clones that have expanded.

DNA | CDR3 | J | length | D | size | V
TGTGCCAGCAGCGCCGGGACAGGGTGGCCGACAGATACGCAGTATTTT | CASSAGTGWPTDTQYF | TRBJ2-3 | 16 | TRBD1 | NA | TRBV7-9
TGTGCCTGGAGCAAAGCGGGGGTGGGGGAGCAGTACTTC | CAWSKAGVGEQYF | TRBJ2-7 | 13 | TRBD2 | NA | TRBV30
TGTGCCACCAGCAGAACCAAAACGAGGAATGAGCAGTTCTTC | CATSRTKTRNEQFF | TRBJ2-1 | 14 | NA | NA | TRBV15
TGTGCCAGCAGCTTAGAACTAGCAAACAATGAGCAGTTCTTC | CASSLELANNEQFF | TRBJ2-1 | 14 | NA | NA | TRBV7-2
TGCGCCAGCAGCTTGGTGTCGGGGATTAATCAGCCCCAGCATTTT | CASSLVSGINQPQHF | TRBJ1-5 | 15 | NA | once | TRBV5-1
TGTGCCAGCAGCCAAGGCCGGAGGGGAGATACGCAGTATTTT | CASSQGRRGDTQYF | TRBJ2-3 | 14 | NA | NA | TRBV14
TGTGCCAGCAGCTTAGACCGACGCTGGACAGGGGGCAATAATTCACCCCTCCACTTT | CASSLDRRWTGGNNSPLHF | TRBJ1-6 | 19 | TRBD1 | NA | TRBV7-9
TGTGCCAGTAGTGCGGGACAGGGGCCAGCTTACGAGCAGTACTTC | CASSAGQGPAYEQYF | TRBJ2-7 | 15 | TRBD1 | NA | TRBV19
TGTGCCAGCAGCCCGGGACTAGCAGACAATGAGCAGTTCTTC | CASSPGLADNEQFF | TRBJ2-1 | 14 | TRBD2 | NA | TRBV7-3
TGTGCCAGCAGCACTCTTCTCCTACGGGGGAGCTCTGGGGCCAACGTCCTGACTTTC | CASSTLLLRGSSGANVLTF | TRBJ2-6 | 19 | NA | NA | TRBV7-8
TGTGCCAGCAGCTTTCCCGGACAAATCACTGAAGCTTTCTTT | CASSFPGQITEAFF | TRBJ1-1 | 14 | NA | once | TRBV5-5
TGTGCCAGCAGCTTAGTGGGGAAGGGGCGGAACTCCTACGAGCAGTACTTC | CASSLVGKGRNSYEQYF | TRBJ2-7 | 17 | NA | NA | TRBV7-9
TGTGCCAGCAGCCAAGTTGCATGGGCAAATGAAAAACTGTTTTTT | CASSQVAWANEKLFF | TRBJ1-4 | 15 | NA | NA | TRBV14
TGCAGTGCTAGCAGGGGGCTCGAGCAGTACTTC | CSASRGLEQYF | TRBJ2-7 | 11 | TRBD1 | NA | TRBV20-1
TGCGCCAGCAGCGTTGACAAGCCGACTAATGAAAAACTGTTTTTT | CASSVDKPTNEKLFF | TRBJ1-4 | 15 | NA | once | TRBV5-1
TGTTCCAGCAGCTTAGCGGAGGGAAGGAGGCAGTACTTC | CSSSLAEGRRQYF | TRBJ2-7 | 13 | NA | NA | TRBV7-9
TGTGCCAGCAGCTTGCCGACTACTAGTTACAATGAGCAGTTCTTC | CASSLPTTSYNEQFF | TRBJ2-1 | 15 | NA | NA | TRBV5-6
TGTGCCAGCAGCCCCGGGGGGGGTCATCAGCCCCAGCATTTT | CASSPGGGHQPQHF | TRBJ1-5 | 14 | NA | once | TRBV9
TGTGCCTGGAGTGGACAGGCTGCAACTAATGAAAAACTGTTTTTT | CAWSGQAATNEKLFF | TRBJ1-4 | 15 | NA | NA | TRBV30
TGTGCCAGCAGCTTAGGACTAGGAGGCTGCACCTTC | CASSLGLGGCTF | TRBJ1-2 | 12 | NA | NA | TRBV7-6
TGTGCCAGCAGTGTCGGGAACAGTTCACCCCTCCACTTT | CASSVGNSSPLHF | TRBJ1-6 | 13 | NA | once | TRBV6-4
TGTGCCAGCAGTTACGGCCCGACAGCCTCCGGTGGCTACACCTTC | CASSYGPTASGGYTF | TRBJ1-2 | 15 | NA | NA | TRBV6-5
TGTGCCAGCAGCGAGGGACAGATCACCGGGGAGCTGTTTTTT | CASSEGQITGELFF | TRBJ2-2 | 14 | TRBD1 | NA | TRBV7-6
TGTGCCAGCAGTTACAGAGACTATGGCTACACCTTC | CASSYRDYGYTF | TRBJ1-2 | 12 | NA | NA | TRBV6-5
TGTGCCAGCAGCTTAAGGCGCGGGGGGAACAATGAGCAGTTCTTC | CASSLRRGGNNEQFF | TRBJ2-1 | 15 | TRBD2 | NA | TRBV7-3
TGCAGCGTTGAAGGACTAGCGGGGACGTACGAGCAGTACTTC | CSVEGLAGTYEQYF | TRBJ2-7 | 14 | TRBD2 | NA | TRBV29-1
TGTGCCTGGAATGGACAGGGGGCCGGGGAGCTGTTTTTT | CAWNGQGAGELFF | TRBJ2-2 | 13 | TRBD1 | NA | TRBV30
TGTGCCAGCAGCACCCGGGAGGGGTATCACTATGGCTACACCTTC | CASSTREGYHYGYTF | TRBJ1-2 | 15 | NA | NA | TRBV5-4
TGTGCCAGTAGTAGCCCCAGGGCGGGAGTTTTTAGCAATCAGCCCCAGCATTTT | CASSSPRAGVFSNQPQHF | TRBJ1-5 | 18 | NA | once | TRBV19
TGTGCCAGTAGTTCCCTAGGGGCAGCTAACTATGGCTACACCTTC | CASSSLGAANYGYTF | TRBJ1-2 | 15 | NA | NA | TRBV19
TGTGCCAGCAGCCCACGGACAGGGTCAGATAGCCAGTACTTC | CASSPRTGSDSQYF | TRBJ2-5 | 14 | TRBD1 | NA | TRBV9
TGTGCCAGCAGTATCAGTCTAGCTGCAGGGACCCAGTACTTC | CASSISLAAGTQYF | TRBJ2-5 | 14 | NA | NA | TRBV28
TGTGCCAGCAGCCCCCAGGGCTCGTTGGCCTATGGCTACACCTTC | CASSPQGSLAYGYTF | TRBJ1-2 | 15 | NA | NA | TRBV11-1
TGTGCCAGCAGCCAAGGTCTAAGCGGGGACACCGGGGAGCTGTTTTTT | CASSQGLSGDTGELFF | TRBJ2-2 | 16 | TRBD2 | NA | TRBV14
TGTGCCAGCTCACCACCGGAGGCAGGGAGGGGGGGCTACACCTTC | CASSPPEAGRGGYTF | TRBJ1-2 | 15 | NA | NA | TRBV18
TGTGCCAGCTCAACAAGACTAGCGGGGTACAACCAAGAGACCCAGTACTTC | CASSTRLAGYNQETQYF | TRBJ2-5 | 17 | TRBD2 | NA | TRBV18
TGTGCCAGCAGTTTAACAGGGGTCGGCTATGGCTACACCTTC | CASSLTGVGYGYTF | TRBJ1-2 | 14 | TRBD1 | NA | TRBV27
TGTGCCAGCAGTACAGGGGGCGGTCAGCCCCAGCATTTT | CASSTGGGQPQHF | TRBJ1-5 | 13 | TRBD1 | NA | TRBV6-5
TGTGCCTGGAGTGGAGGTCACAGGGCCACTTACAAAAACATTCAGTACTTC | CAWSGGHRATYKNIQYF | TRBJ2-4 | 17 | NA | NA | TRBV30
TGTGCCAGCAGTTACTCAACGGGCGCAGGGGGGTATGGCTACACCTTC | CASSYSTGAGGYGYTF | TRBJ1-2 | 16 | TRBD1 | NA | TRBV6-5
TGTGCCAGTAGTATGATCCTACGTAATTCACCCCTCCACTTT | CASSMILRNSPLHF | TRBJ1-6 | 14 | NA | NA | TRBV19
TGTGCCAGCAGGCTACAGGGGTCTTTGCCCCAGCATTTT | CASRLQGSLPQHF | TRBJ1-5 | 13 | TRBD1 | few | TRBV6-6
TGTGCCAGCAGTCGAACCGGGACAGGGGTGGGCAGTAGTTCAGAGACCCAGTACTTC | CASSRTGTGVGSSSETQYF | TRBJ2-5 | 19 | TRBD1 | NA | TRBV2
TGTGCCAGCAGTTACGTGGCAGGGGGCTCTTACGAGCAGTACTTC | CASSYVAGGSYEQYF | TRBJ2-7 | 15 | TRBD1 | NA | TRBV6-5
TGTGCCAGTAGTATAGACCTCGGGTACGAGCAGTACTTC | CASSIDLGYEQYF | TRBJ2-7 | 13 | NA | NA | TRBV19
TGTGCCAGCAGTCGGGACAGGACCTCCTCTGGAAACACCATATATTTT | CASSRDRTSSGNTIYF | TRBJ1-3 | 16 | TRBD1 | NA | TRBV2
TGTGCCAGCAGCGGCCTAGCGGGGGGGAAGGAGACCCAGTACTTC | CASSGLAGGKETQYF | TRBJ2-5 | 15 | TRBD2 | NA | TRBV9
TGTGCCAGCAGCCCCAGGGGGCAGCTTAACACTGAAGCTTTCTTT | CASSPRGQLNTEAFF | TRBJ1-1 | 15 | TRBD1 | NA | TRBV5-5
TGTGCCAGCAGTCGAACAGGGACAGGGTATGGCTACACCTTC | CASSRTGTGYGYTF | TRBJ1-2 | 14 | TRBD1 | NA | TRBV11-2